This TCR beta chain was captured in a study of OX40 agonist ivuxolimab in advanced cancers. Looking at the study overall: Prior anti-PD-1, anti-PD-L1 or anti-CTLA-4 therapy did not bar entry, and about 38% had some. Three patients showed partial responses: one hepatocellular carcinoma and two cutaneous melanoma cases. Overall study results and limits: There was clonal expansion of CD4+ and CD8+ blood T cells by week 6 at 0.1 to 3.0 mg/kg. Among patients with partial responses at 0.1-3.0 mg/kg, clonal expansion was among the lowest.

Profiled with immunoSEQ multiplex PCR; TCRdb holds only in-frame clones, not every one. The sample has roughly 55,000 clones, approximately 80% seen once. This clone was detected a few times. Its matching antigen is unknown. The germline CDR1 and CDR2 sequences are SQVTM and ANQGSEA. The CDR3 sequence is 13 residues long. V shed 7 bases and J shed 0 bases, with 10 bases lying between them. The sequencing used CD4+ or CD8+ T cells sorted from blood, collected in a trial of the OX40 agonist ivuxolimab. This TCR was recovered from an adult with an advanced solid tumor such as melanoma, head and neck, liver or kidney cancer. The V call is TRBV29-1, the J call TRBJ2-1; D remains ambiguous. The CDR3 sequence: CSGDVGSYNEQFF. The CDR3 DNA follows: TGCAGCGGTGACGTGGGCTCCTACAATGAGCAGTTCTTC.